The 9 T cell receptor beta chains below come from one sample, sequenced in a study of blood T cell repertoires in COVID-19 (TCRdb year 2020). Library prep was done by the immunoSEQ multiplex PCR assay. TCRdb stores this immuneACCESS table with in-frame sequences only. Part of the clones is absent; in the studies checked, under half of the shortfall reflects unresolved V genes, and no reason is known for the rest. Recorded for this sample are more than 250,000 clones; 82% of them occurred a single time. About 5% of the sample is in the top ten clones. The specimen was PBMCs or T cells enriched from blood (not recorded which). The source of these receptors is a man aged 40-50 years who had been exposed to COVID-19.

The rearrangement links TRBV6-2 or TRBV6-3 to TRBJ1-3; D gene unclear. The germline CDR1 and CDR2 sequences are MNHEY and SVGEGT. Trimming shortened V by 5 bases and J by 6 bases, and 5 bases separated the two germline ends. This CDR3 spans 11 amino acids. CDR3 coding DNA: TGTGCCAGCAGTAGAGTAAACACCATATATTTT. It translates to CASSRVNTIYF.

This chain connects TRBV3-1 (or the pseudogene TRBV3-2) to TRBJ1-1; possibly TRBD1 for D (6 bases). Trimming pared 3 bases from V and 4 bases from J, leaving 36 bases between. The germline V gene has CDR1 LGHDT and CDR2 YNNKEL (reference sequence). The CDR3 contains 22 residues. CDR3 DNA: TGTGCCAGCAGCCATACCACCTACCCCGGCGAGAAGGGGGTACTATATAGCACTGAAGCTTTCTTT. This codes for CASSHTTYPGEKGVLYSTEAFF.

The sample holds one count of this clone. Sequence at one end of the junction differs from germline and may be a read error. The V gene is TRBV12-3 or TRBV12-4, the J gene TRBJ2-4; 8 bases match TRBD1. CDR3 length equals 11 residues. The CDR3 sequence is CASSLGGQELF. The CDR3 DNA is TGTGCCAGCAGTTTAGGGGGACAGGAGTTATTC.

This clone has just a few counts. The rearrangement links TRBV10-3 to TRBJ2-5, with a weak D call TRBD1 (5 bases). This CDR3 has 14 amino acids. V dropped 10 bases and J dropped 0 bases, with 15 bases sitting between them. Looked up from germline, CDR1 is ENHRY and CDR2 is SYGVKD. The CDR3 DNA follows: TGTGCCACCCGCCTCGACAGAAACCAAGAGACCCAGTACTTC. It specifies CATRLDRNQETQYF.

The J gene is TRBJ1-1, the V gene TRBV2; the match to TRBD1 covers 7 bases. The CDR3 extends over 13 amino acids. Losses at the gene ends were 6 bases for V and 5 bases for J; bases not matched to a gene: 6. Germline values: CDR1 SNHLY, CDR2 FYNNEI. In DNA form, the CDR3 reads TGTGCCAGCAGAGACAGGGCCAATACTGAAGCTTTCTTT. Translation: CASRDRANTEAFF.

The genes are TRBV2 and TRBJ1-5; tentative D call: TRBD1 (5 bases). V lost 6 bases to trimming and J lost 5 bases, with 11 bases between them. In germline, CDR1 is SNHLY, CDR2 FYNNEI. The CDR3 length is 13 residues. The DNA of the CDR3 is TGTGCCAGCAGCCATGACAGAGATCAGCCCCAGCATTTT. The encoded protein is CASSHDRDQPQHF.

CDR3 coding DNA: TGTGCCAGTAGTATCCGAACCGGGACTGGGTACACAGATACGCAGTATTTT. This encodes CASSIRTGTGYTDTQYF. This sequence joins TRBV19 and TRBJ2-3; maybe TRBD2 (6 bases). The CDR3 is 17 residues long. In germline, CDR1 is LNHDA, CDR2 SQIVND (reference sequence). Trimming took off 3 bases at V and 2 bases at J, with 18 bases between the two ends. The full variable domain, in which reference TRBV19 and TRBJ2-3 provide the parts outside the CDR3, is DGGITQSPKYLFRKEGQNVTLSCEQNLNHDAMYWYRQDPGQGLRLIYYSQIVNDFQKGDIAEGYSVSREKKESFPLTVTSAQKNPTAFYLCASSIRTGTGYTDTQYFGPGTRLTVL.

The sample holds a few counts of this clone. V and J are TRBV6-5 and TRBJ2-3; possibly TRBD1 for D (6 bases). V shed 7 bases and J shed 4 bases, with 15 bases lying between them. This CDR3 is built from 14 residues. From germline, CDR1 is MNHEY and CDR2 SVGAGI. The CDR3: CASTQGWRADTQYF. For the CDR3, the DNA is TGTGCCAGCACCCAGGGGTGGCGTGCAGATACGCAGTATTTT.

The table lists this clone with a few counts. V usage is TRBV5-5 and J usage is TRBJ2-2, with 7 bases identical to TRBD2. V shed 6 bases, J shed 1 base, and the junction held 3 bases outside the gene matches. This CDR3 is built from 14 residues. In germline, CDR1 is SGHKS, CDR2 YYEKEE (reference sequence). As DNA, the CDR3 is TGTGCCAGCATAGGCGGGGGGAACACCGGGGAGCTGTTTTTT. Protein sequence: CASIGGGNTGELFF.